The sample holds a few counts of the clone carrying this T cell receptor (beta chain). The data belong to a study of patients and donors after allogeneic stem cell transplantation. From the RT-PCR reads, TCRdb called clonotypes with MiXCR, one entry per CDR3 protein. The sample yields over 350,000 distinct CDR3 sequences, 16% seen once. The CDR3 spans 15 residues. CDR1 is SGHRS and CDR2 is YFSETQ in the germline V gene. V lost 1 base to trimming and J lost 5 bases, with 15 bases between them. The rearrangement uses TRBV5-1 and TRBJ2-5; no clear D gene. This TCR was sampled from a human donor who was either an allogeneic HSCT recipient or a stem cell or donor lymphocyte infusion donor (not recorded which). It is not recorded whose cells these are; they may come from a transplant donor. The sample was blood, either unsorted or a sorted T cell fraction (not recorded which). CDR3 protein: CASSLIPGALETQYF. Written as DNA, the CDR3 is TGCGCCAGCAGCTTGATTCCCGGTGCACTGGAGACCCAGTACTTC.